The rows below give T cell receptor beta chains drawn from one sample of a study of T cell repertoires in cytomegalovirus infection. No antigens are known for them. TCRdb fed the reads into MiXCR, producing one record per CDR3 protein. The top ten clones hold more than 13% of a sample with approximately 910,000 distinct CDR3 sequences, approximately 31% of them seen once. Sequenced here: cultured CD8+ T cells from PBMCs, sampled from culture after CMV antigen stimulation. These receptors came from a human donor in good health (CMV status not recorded). Some clones in this sample may be carry-over from other donors' samples. Each CDR3 is given with its conserved first and last residue. The D gene is left open where the match is weak. Only part of the rows carry a size: once, few, many, or a class if the clone is expanded.

v_gene	abundance	j_gene	d_gene	CDR3aa	CDR3nt
TRBV6-5	.	TRBJ1-2	.	CASSYSSGLFGYTF	TGTGCCAGCAGTTACTCTTCAGGTCTGTTTGGCTACACCTTC
TRBV11-2	few	TRBJ2-1	.	CASSKDNGGLYNEQFF	TGTGCCAGCAGCAAAGATAACGGGGGCTTGTACAATGAGCAGTTCTTC
TRBV4-1	.	TRBJ2-3	TRBD2	CASSQQSSGGASTDTQYF	TGCGCCAGCAGCCAACAGTCTAGCGGGGGGGCTAGCACAGATACGCAGTATTTT
TRBV29-1	once	TRBJ2-7	TRBD1	CSVMDRVPYEQYF	TGCAGCGTTATGGACAGGGTTCCCTACGAGCAGTACTTC
TRBV29-1	.	TRBJ1-3	.	CSVEDLGVGGNTIYF	TGCAGCGTTGAAGATCTTGGGGTTGGTGGAAACACCATATATTTT
TRBV6-1	.	TRBJ2-3	TRBD1	CASSEGRTGGRDTQYF	TGTGCCAGCAGTGAAGGGAGGACAGGGGGCAGAGATACGCAGTATTTT
TRBV19	once	TRBJ1-1	.	CASRQPMNTEAFF	TGTGCCAGTAGACAACCAATGAACACTGAAGCTTTCTTT
TRBV27	.	TRBJ2-1	.	CASSLGPGFNEQFF	TGTGCCAGCAGTTTGGGCCCAGGGTTCAATGAGCAGTTCTTC
TRBV7-6	many	TRBJ2-1	TRBD1	CASSVRDRGRNEQFF	TGTGCCAGCAGCGTCCGGGACAGGGGACGCAATGAGCAGTTCTTC
TRBV7-9	few	TRBJ2-7	.	CASRRGGSYEQYF	TGTGCCAGCCGAAGAGGGGGTTCCTACGAGCAGTACTTC
TRBV18	many	TRBJ2-1	.	CASSPEIGRAYNEQFF	TGTGCCAGCTCACCTGAAATAGGCAGGGCCTACAATGAGCAGTTCTTC
TRBV14	many	TRBJ1-1	.	CASSQGRGTEAFF	TGTGCCAGCAGCCAAGGACGGGGAACTGAAGCTTTCTTT
TRBV19	few	TRBJ1-1	TRBD1	CASSIWTGPNTEAFF	TGTGCCAGTAGTATCTGGACAGGTCCGAACACTGAAGCTTTCTTT
TRBV6-6	few	TRBJ2-2	.	CASSYPRDSPNTGELFF	TGTGCCAGCAGTTACCCGAGGGATTCCCCAAACACCGGGGAGCTGTTTTTT
TRBV27	.	TRBJ1-1	.	CVIGGPWDTEAFF	TGTGTCATCGGGGGCCCGTGGGACACTGAAGCTTTCTTT
TRBV7-8	many	TRBJ2-1	.	CASSLAGGLGNEQFF	TGTGCCAGCAGCTTAGCGGGGGGGCTGGGAAATGAGCAGTTCTTC
TRBV6-2/TRBV6-3	few	TRBJ1-5	.	CASSYSFTDSNQPQHF	TGTGCCAGCAGTTACTCATTCACGGACAGCAATCAGCCCCAGCATTTT
TRBV24-1	.	TRBJ2-3	.	CATSARRGRDTDTQYF	TGTGCCACCAGTGCCCGGAGGGGGCGAGACACAGATACGCAGTATTTT
TRBV11-3	many	TRBJ2-1	.	CASSLLKAGRGEQFF	TGTGCCAGCAGCTTATTGAAGGCAGGTCGAGGTGAGCAGTTCTTC
TRBV7-9	.	TRBJ2-5	.	CASSLYQGSGETQYF	TGTGCCAGCAGCTTATACCAAGGGAGTGGTGAGACCCAGTACTTC
TRBV27	.	TRBJ1-2	.	CASSLSGISGYTF	TGTGCCAGCAGTTTATCAGGCATAAGTGGCTACACCTTC
TRBV5-6	.	TRBJ1-5	TRBD1	CASSIGTGGHQPQHF	TGTGCCAGCAGCATCGGGACAGGGGGCCACCAGCCCCAGCATTTT
TRBV20-1	few	TRBJ1-5	.	CSARGAPNQPQHF	TGCAGTGCTAGAGGGGCACCTAATCAGCCCCAGCATTTT
TRBV12-3/TRBV12-4	few	TRBJ2-7	.	CASSVDRSLYEQYF	TGTGCCAGCAGTGTCGACAGGTCACTCTACGAGCAGTACTTC
TRBV6-5	few	TRBJ2-1	TRBD1	CASSYSDTGAYEQFF	TGTGCCAGCAGTTACTCGGATACAGGGGCATATGAGCAGTTCTTC
TRBV28	.	TRBJ1-1	.	CASSLGGGVSNTEAFF	TGTGCCAGCAGTTTAGGGGGGGGGGTGTCGAACACTGAAGCTTTCTTT
TRBV6-1	few	TRBJ1-2	TRBD1	CASSEDRDYGYTF	TGTGCCAGCAGTGAGGACAGGGACTATGGCTACACCTTC
TRBV6-6	few	TRBJ2-3	.	CASSYSASLALTDTQYF	TGTGCCAGCAGTTACTCAGCTAGCTTGGCCCTCACAGATACGCAGTATTTT
TRBV7-8	many	TRBJ2-1	TRBD2	CASSGGGTSSFVGRHEQFF	TGTGCCAGCAGCGGCGGGGGGACTAGTTCGTTTGTAGGTCGCCATGAGCAGTTCTTC
TRBV7-9	.	TRBJ2-2	TRBD2	CANSLAGRLAVGELFF	TGTGCCAACAGCTTAGCGGGGCGGCTAGCGGTCGGGGAGCTGTTTTTT
TRBV7-6	many	TRBJ2-1	TRBD2	CASSLGTSGYNEQFF	TGCGCCAGCAGCTTGGGGACTAGCGGATACAATGAGCAGTTCTTC
TRBV6-2/TRBV6-3	few	TRBJ1-5	.	CASSEPGRSRQPQHF	TGTGCCAGCAGTGAACCGGGACGCTCGAGGCAGCCCCAGCATTTT
TRBV28	.	TRBJ2-5	TRBD2	CANTLSGGRKTQYF	TGTGCCAACACCCTGTCGGGGGGGCGAAAGACCCAGTACTTC
TRBV7-9	few	TRBJ2-1	.	CASLDTDYNEQFF	TGTGCCAGCTTAGACACTGACTACAATGAGCAGTTCTTC
TRBV6-2/TRBV6-3	.	TRBJ2-1	.	CASSYPLGGEQFF	TGTGCCAGCAGTTACCCCCTGGGGGGTGAGCAGTTCTTC
TRBV4-1	.	TRBJ2-1	.	CASSQEPLVHEQFF	TGCGCCAGCAGCCAAGAACCCCTGGTACATGAGCAGTTCTTC
TRBV4-1	few	TRBJ2-3	.	CASSQESRTQYF	TGCGCCAGCAGCCAAGAAAGCCGTACGCAGTATTTT
TRBV29-1	.	TRBJ1-3	TRBD1	CSVEDQRQGRGTIYF	TGCAGCGTTGAAGATCAGCGACAGGGAAGGGGCACCATATATTTT
TRBV12-3/TRBV12-4	many	TRBJ1-1	TRBD1	CASRRTGANTEAFF	TGTGCCAGCAGGCGGACAGGGGCGAACACTGAAGCTTTCTTT
TRBV12-3/TRBV12-4	few	TRBJ2-2	TRBD2	CASSGAGGGTGELFF	TGTGCCAGCAGTGGCGCGGGGGGGGGCACCGGGGAGCTGTTTTTT
TRBV13	.	TRBJ2-4	TRBD1	CASQDRPLAKNIQYF	TGTGCCAGTCAGGACAGGCCACTAGCCAAAAACATTCAGTACTTC
TRBV20-1	many	TRBJ1-2	.	CSASITATYGYTF	TGCAGTGCTAGTATTACAGCGACCTATGGCTACACCTTC
TRBV10-3	.	TRBJ1-1	.	CAISVEDSNTEAFF	TGTGCCATCAGTGTAGAGGATAGTAACACTGAAGCTTTCTTT
TRBV7-9	.	TRBJ2-7	.	CASSSSDRRYEQYF	TGTGCCAGCAGCTCCTCCGACAGGCGCTACGAGCAGTACTTC
TRBV19	.	TRBJ2-1	TRBD1	CASKVGQGYNEQFF	TGTGCCAGTAAAGTGGGACAGGGCTATAATGAGCAGTTCTTC
TRBV4-3	.	TRBJ2-1	.	CASSQDKNSYNEQFF	TGCGCCAGCAGCCAAGACAAGAACTCCTACAATGAGCAGTTCTTC
TRBV25-1	few	TRBJ2-6	.	CASSEYFVGDMAGANVLTF	TGTGCCAGCAGTGAATATTTCGTAGGGGACATGGCTGGGGCCAACGTCCTGACTTTC
TRBV7-2	few	TRBJ1-1	.	CATSGAAFF	TGTGCCACCTCCGGGGCAGCTTTCTTT
TRBV19	many	TRBJ2-1	TRBD2	CASSIGGGGYNEQFF	TGTGCCAGTAGTATAGGCGGGGGGGGGTACAATGAGCAGTTCTTC
TRBV5-5	.	TRBJ1-1	.	CASSLRFDTRGEAFF	TGTGCCAGCAGCCTGCGTTTTGACACCAGAGGTGAAGCTTTCTTT
TRBV29-1	.	TRBJ1-5	TRBD1	CSVTIFGQGGNQPQHF	TGCAGCGTGACCATCTTTGGACAGGGAGGGAATCAGCCCCAGCATTTT